The 28 T cell receptor beta chains in this list originate from one sample, sequenced in a study of T cells expressing NK-cell markers (dated by TCRdb to about 2020). Libraries were made using 5' RACE. Instrument on record: Illumina HiSeq 2000. Through TCRdb reprocessing, the reads give one entry per CDR3 protein sequence; DNA is omitted. The sample's records list over 350,000 distinct CDR3 sequences. The ten largest clones capture around 10% of the sample. Sequenced material: blood T cells: a sorted CD56 or NKG2C T cell subset, CD4+ or CD8+ T cells, or bulk PBMC T cells (not recorded which). The receptors were sampled from a woman aged 50 to 60 in good health. Donor details come from another sample of the same person, matched by shared clones.

The J gene is TRBJ2-3, the V gene TRBV6-5; the TRBD2 assignment by TCRdb is unverifiable without DNA. The CDR3 covers 15 residues. Germline assignment: CDR1 MNHEY and CDR2 SVGAGI. The CDR3 protein is CASCNGGAAADTQYF.

The V call is TRBV7-3, the J call TRBJ2-2; TCRdb calls TRBD1, which cannot be checked without DNA. Germline V gene lookup returns CDR1 SGHTA and CDR2 FQGTGA. CDR3 length: 16 amino acids. CDR3 region: CASSFHNVRAGGELFF. The entire variable domain, with the rest obtained from reference TRBV7-3 and TRBJ2-2, is as follows: GAGVSQTPSNKVTEKGKYVELRCDPISGHTALYWYRQSLGQGPEFLIYFQGTGAADDSGLPNDRFFAVRPEGSVSTLKIQRTERGDSAVYLCASSFHNVRAGGELFFGEGSRLTVL.

J is TRBJ2-7 and V is TRBV18. The CDR3 has 12 amino acids. The germline V gene has CDR1 KGHSH and CDR2 LQKENI. The chain's CDR3 is CASSPSRREQYF.

The chain joins TRBV10-3 to TRBJ2-6. There are 14 residues in the CDR3. Germline V lookup: CDR1 ENHRY, CDR2 SYGVKD. The CDR3 is CAISDVRGANVLTF.

The chain carries TRBV5-1 and TRBJ2-3; the D call of TRBD1 rests on TCRdb alone, since no DNA is present to check it. Germline lookup yields CDR1 SGHRS and CDR2 YFSETQ. This CDR3 is 16 amino acids long. Here the CDR3 reads CASSLRGARRTDTQYF.

This chain joins TRBV27 and TRBJ1-5; as DNA is missing, the TRBD1 call by TCRdb cannot be tested. This CDR3 has 14 amino acids. Germline lookup yields CDR1 MNHEY and CDR2 SMNVEV (reference sequence). The chain's CDR3 is CASSTLGGLQPQHF.

The rearrangement uses TRBV7-2 and TRBJ2-2; TCRdb calls TRBD1, which cannot be checked without DNA. The length of the CDR3 is 16 residues. Germline CDR1 reads SGHTA; CDR2 reads FQGNSA. The CDR3 is CASRSRGTGDTGELFF.

The chain couples TRBV6-6 to TRBJ2-5; with no DNA, the TCRdb D assignment of TRBD2 cannot be verified. This CDR3 is built from 14 residues. The germline CDR1 and CDR2 sequences are MNHNY and SVGAGI (reference sequence). CDR3 in amino acids: CASSWTSVQETQYF.

V usage is TRBV29-1 and J usage is TRBJ2-2. This CDR3 spans 13 amino acids. From germline, CDR1 is SQVTM and CDR2 ANQGSEA. The CDR3 sequence is CSVVLTNTGELFF.

This chain joins TRBV5-5 and TRBJ1-6. CDR1 and CDR2 (germline): SGHKS, YYEKEE (reference sequence). This CDR3 region has 18 residues. CDR3 region: CASSLALRGLSYNSPLHF.

The J gene is TRBJ1-2, the V gene TRBV5-1. This CDR3 has 14 amino acids. Germline V lookup: CDR1 SGHRS, CDR2 YFSETQ. CDR3 loop: CASSLDPMNYGYTF.

The chain combines TRBV4-2 with TRBJ2-1; TCRdb picks TRBD2, but there is no DNA to check that call. CDR3 length: 15 residues. The V gene's germline CDR1 is LGHNA and CDR2 YNFKEQ. This CDR3 is CASSPGTSGFNEQFF.

The chain couples TRBV11-2 to TRBJ2-7; the D call of TRBD1 rests on TCRdb alone, since no DNA is present to check it. The CDR3 sequence is 16 residues long. The germline V gene has CDR1 SGHAT and CDR2 FQNNGV. CDR3 residues: CASSPLPGQATYEQYF.

This rearrangement joins TRBV7-2 to TRBJ2-1. The CDR3 is 12 amino acids. The germline V gene encodes CDR1 SGHTA and CDR2 FQGNSA. This CDR3 is CASSLSRSEQFF.

The chain joins TRBV5-5 to TRBJ1-5. The germline V gene has CDR1 SGHKS and CDR2 YYEKEE (reference sequence). This CDR3 region has 15 residues. CDR3 loop: CASSLRTGQSQPQHF.

V and J are TRBV12-3 or TRBV12-4 and TRBJ1-1; there is no DNA to check the TCRdb D call of TRBD1. The CDR3 sequence is 14 residues long. Here the CDR3 reads CASSLGGLSNEAFF.

This chain joins TRBV6-6 and TRBJ2-1; the TCRdb D gene call, TRBD2, has no DNA to confirm it. The CDR3 totals 17 residues. CDR1 is MNHNY, CDR2 SVGAGI, per germline (reference sequence). The CDR3 sequence: CASTQRASSRRFNEQFF.

CDR3 amino acids: CASSPRQSGELFF. The chain recombines TRBV7-7 with TRBJ2-2; absent DNA, TCRdb's TRBD1 call cannot be checked. The CDR3 is 13 amino acids. From germline, CDR1 is SSHAT and CDR2 FNYEAQ (reference sequence).

The rearrangement uses TRBV5-1 and TRBJ2-1; the D call from TCRdb, TRBD2, cannot be confirmed without DNA. Germline loops: CDR1 SGHRS, CDR2 YFSETQ. The CDR3 is made up of 17 amino acids. CDR3 amino acids: CASSSPYGGTVHNEQFF.

The chain employs TRBV3-1 and TRBJ2-7; without DNA, the TCRdb call of TRBD1 cannot be checked. This CDR3 is built from 13 residues. The germline V gene encodes CDR1 LGHDT and CDR2 YNNKEL (reference sequence). The CDR3 sequence is CASSPGTAYEQYF.

The chain links TRBV6-1 to TRBJ1-2; the D call from TCRdb, TRBD1, cannot be confirmed without DNA. The germline V gene encodes CDR1 MNHNS and CDR2 SASEGT. The CDR3 is 11 residues long. Here the CDR3 reads CARGGSYGYTF.

The V and J genes are TRBV13 and TRBJ1-4; the TCRdb D gene call, TRBD1, has no DNA to confirm it. The CDR3 extends over 17 amino acids. CDR1 and CDR2 (germline): PRHDT, FYEKMQ (reference sequence). The chain's CDR3 is CASSSQAWDRDTEKLFF.

The chain combines TRBV4-1 with TRBJ2-5; the TCRdb call, TRBD2, lacks DNA for checking. CDR1 is MGHRA, CDR2 YSYEKL, per germline. CDR3 length equals 17 residues. This chain's CDR3 is CASSQDPSGQAGETQYF.

V usage is TRBV21-1 and J usage is TRBJ2-3; TCRdb calls TRBD1, which cannot be checked without DNA. TRBV21-1 is reported as a pseudogene. CDR3 length equals 15 residues. The CDR3 sequence: CASSNSTGSTDTQYF.

The chain combines TRBV10-3 with TRBJ2-1; the TCRdb call, TRBD1, lacks DNA for checking. Per the germline V gene, CDR1 is ENHRY and CDR2 is SYGVKD. This CDR3 spans 17 amino acids. The chain's CDR3 is CAISESSLWGSKPEQFF.

The chain employs TRBV21-1 and TRBJ2-5; there is no DNA to check the TCRdb D call of TRBD1. TRBV21-1 is labeled a pseudogene. The CDR3 spans 16 residues. The CDR3 reads CASNKRVRDLRETQYF.

The gene calls are TRBV24-1 and TRBJ2-7; TCRdb names TRBD2, which stays unverified in the absence of DNA. Germline values: CDR1 KGHDR, CDR2 SFDVKD. The CDR3 totals 14 residues. The chain's CDR3 is CATSVSGAQYEQYF.

The CDR3 protein is CASSNGQRPPETQYF. The V and J genes are TRBV11-2 and TRBJ2-5; TCRdb calls TRBD1, which cannot be checked without DNA. The CDR3 loop spans 15 amino acids. Per the germline V gene, CDR1 is SGHAT and CDR2 is FQNNGV.